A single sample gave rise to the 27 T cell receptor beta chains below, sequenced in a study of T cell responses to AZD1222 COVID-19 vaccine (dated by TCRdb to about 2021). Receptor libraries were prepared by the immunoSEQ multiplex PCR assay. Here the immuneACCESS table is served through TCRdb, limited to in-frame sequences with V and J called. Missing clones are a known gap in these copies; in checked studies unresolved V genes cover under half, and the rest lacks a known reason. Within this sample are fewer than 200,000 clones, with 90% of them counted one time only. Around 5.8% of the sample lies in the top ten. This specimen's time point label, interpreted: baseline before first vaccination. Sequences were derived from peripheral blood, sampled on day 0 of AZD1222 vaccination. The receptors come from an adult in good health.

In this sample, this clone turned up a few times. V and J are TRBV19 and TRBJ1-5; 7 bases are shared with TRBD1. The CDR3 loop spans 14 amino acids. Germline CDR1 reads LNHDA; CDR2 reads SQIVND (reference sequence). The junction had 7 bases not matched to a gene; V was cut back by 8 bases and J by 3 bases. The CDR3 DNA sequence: TGTGCCAGTGCAACGACAGGGTCCAATCAGCCCCAGCATTTT. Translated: CASATTGSNQPQHF.

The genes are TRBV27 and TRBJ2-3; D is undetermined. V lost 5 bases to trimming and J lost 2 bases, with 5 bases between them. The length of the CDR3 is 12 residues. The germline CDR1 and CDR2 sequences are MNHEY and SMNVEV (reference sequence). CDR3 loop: CASSRSTDTQYF. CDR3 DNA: TGTGCCAGCAGTCGCTCCACAGATACGCAGTATTTT.

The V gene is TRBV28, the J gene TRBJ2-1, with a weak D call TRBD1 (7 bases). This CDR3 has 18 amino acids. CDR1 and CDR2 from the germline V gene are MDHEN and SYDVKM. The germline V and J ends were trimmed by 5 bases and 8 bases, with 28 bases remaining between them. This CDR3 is CASSQQETATGEEDEQFF. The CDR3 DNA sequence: TGTGCCAGCAGTCAACAAGAAACGGCCACAGGGGAGGAGGATGAGCAGTTCTTC.

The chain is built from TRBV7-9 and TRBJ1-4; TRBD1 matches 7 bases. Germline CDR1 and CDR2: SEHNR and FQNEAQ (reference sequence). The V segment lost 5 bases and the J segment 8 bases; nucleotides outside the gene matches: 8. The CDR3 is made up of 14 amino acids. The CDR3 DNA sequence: TGTGCCAGCAGCCCACGGACAGGTTGGGAAAAACTGTTTTTT. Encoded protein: CASSPRTGWEKLFF.

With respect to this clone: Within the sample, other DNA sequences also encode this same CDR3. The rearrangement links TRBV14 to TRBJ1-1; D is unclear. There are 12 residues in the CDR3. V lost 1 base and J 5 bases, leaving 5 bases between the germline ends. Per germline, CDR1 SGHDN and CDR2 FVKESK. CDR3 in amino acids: CASSQVPTEAFF. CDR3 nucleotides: TGTGCCAGCAGCCAAGTGCCAACTGAAGCTTTCTTT.

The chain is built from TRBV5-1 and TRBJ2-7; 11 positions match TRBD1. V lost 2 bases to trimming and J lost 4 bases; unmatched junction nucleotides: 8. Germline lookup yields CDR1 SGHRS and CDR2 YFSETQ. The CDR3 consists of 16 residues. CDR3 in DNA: TGCGCCAGCAGCTTCTCATCCGGGACAGGGGGTTACGAGCAGTACTTC. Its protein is CASSFSSGTGGYEQYF.

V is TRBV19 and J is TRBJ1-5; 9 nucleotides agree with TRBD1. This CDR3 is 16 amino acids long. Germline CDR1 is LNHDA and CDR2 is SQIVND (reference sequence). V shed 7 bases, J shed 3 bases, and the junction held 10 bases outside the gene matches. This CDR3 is CASNGGTGFYNQPQHF. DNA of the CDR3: TGTGCCAGTAACGGTGGGACAGGGTTTTACAATCAGCCCCAGCATTTT.

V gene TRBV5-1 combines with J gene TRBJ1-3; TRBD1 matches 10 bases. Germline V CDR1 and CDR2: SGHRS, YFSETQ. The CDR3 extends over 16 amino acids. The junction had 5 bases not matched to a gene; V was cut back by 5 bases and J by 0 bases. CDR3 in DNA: TGCGCCAGCAGGGTCCGGACAGGGGGCTCTGGAAACACCATATATTTT. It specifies CASRVRTGGSGNTIYF.

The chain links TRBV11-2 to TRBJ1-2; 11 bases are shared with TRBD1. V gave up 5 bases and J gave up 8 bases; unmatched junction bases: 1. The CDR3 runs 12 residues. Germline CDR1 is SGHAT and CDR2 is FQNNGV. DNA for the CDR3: TGTGCCAGCAGCGGGGACAGGGGGGGCTACACCTTC. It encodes CASSGDRGGYTF. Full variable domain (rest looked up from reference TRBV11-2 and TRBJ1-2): EAGVAQSPRYKIIEKRQSVAFWCNPISGHATLYWYQQILGQGPKLLIQFQNNGVVDDSQLPKDRFSAERLKGVDSTLKIQPAKLEDSAVYLCASSGDRGGYTFGSGTRLTVV.

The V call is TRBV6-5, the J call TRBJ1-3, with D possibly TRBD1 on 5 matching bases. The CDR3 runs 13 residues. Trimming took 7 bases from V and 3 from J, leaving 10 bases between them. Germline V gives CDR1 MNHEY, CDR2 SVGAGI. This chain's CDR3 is CASTGGLGNTIYF. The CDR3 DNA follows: TGTGCCAGCACGGGGGGACTTGGAAACACCATATATTTT.

In DNA, the CDR3 is TGTGCCAGCAGCCGACAGGGGGACTCTGAAAAACTGTTTTTT. Translation: CASSRQGDSEKLFF. This chain joins TRBV5-4 and TRBJ1-4, with 9 nucleotides matching TRBD1. With 4 bases clipped from V and 7 bases from J, the junction kept 5 bases outside the gene matches. Germline V gene data show CDR1 as SGHNT and CDR2 as YYREEE (reference sequence). CDR3 size: 14 residues.

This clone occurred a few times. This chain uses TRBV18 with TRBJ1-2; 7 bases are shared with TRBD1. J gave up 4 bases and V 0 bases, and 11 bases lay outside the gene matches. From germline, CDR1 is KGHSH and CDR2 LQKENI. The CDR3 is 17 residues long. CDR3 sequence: CASSPPSQGPTSYGYTF. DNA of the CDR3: TGTGCCAGCTCACCACCTTCACAGGGGCCGACCTCCTATGGCTACACCTTC.

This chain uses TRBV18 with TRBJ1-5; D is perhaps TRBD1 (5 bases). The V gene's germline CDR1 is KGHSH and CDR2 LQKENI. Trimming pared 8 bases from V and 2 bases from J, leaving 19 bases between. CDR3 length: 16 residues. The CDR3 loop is CASALGEGSGNQPQHF. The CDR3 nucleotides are TGTGCCAGCGCTCTGGGGGAGGGCTCAGGCAATCAGCCCCAGCATTTT.

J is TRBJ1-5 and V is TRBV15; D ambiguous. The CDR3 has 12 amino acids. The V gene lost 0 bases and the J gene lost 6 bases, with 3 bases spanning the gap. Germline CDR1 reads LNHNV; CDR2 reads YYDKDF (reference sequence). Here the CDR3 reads CATSRDGQPQHF. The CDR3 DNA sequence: TGTGCCACCAGCAGAGATGGTCAGCCCCAGCATTTT.

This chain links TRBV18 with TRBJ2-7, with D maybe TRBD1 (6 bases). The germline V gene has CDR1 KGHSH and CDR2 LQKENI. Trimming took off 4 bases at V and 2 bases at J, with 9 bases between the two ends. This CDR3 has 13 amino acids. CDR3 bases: TGTGCCAGCTCACGGGACATCACCTACGAGCAGTACTTC. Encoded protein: CASSRDITYEQYF.

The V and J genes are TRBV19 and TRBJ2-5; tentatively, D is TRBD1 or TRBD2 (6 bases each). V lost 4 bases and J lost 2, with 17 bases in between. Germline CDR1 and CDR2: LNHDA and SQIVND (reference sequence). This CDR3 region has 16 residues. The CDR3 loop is CASSTTGRSAQETQYF. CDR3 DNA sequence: TGTGCCAGTAGTACCACAGGGAGGTCGGCACAAGAGACCCAGTACTTC. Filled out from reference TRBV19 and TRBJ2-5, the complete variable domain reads DGGITQSPKYLFRKEGQNVTLSCEQNLNHDAMYWYRQDPGQGLRLIYYSQIVNDFQKGDIAEGYSVSREKKESFPLTVTSAQKNPTAFYLCASSTTGRSAQETQYFGPGTRLLVL.

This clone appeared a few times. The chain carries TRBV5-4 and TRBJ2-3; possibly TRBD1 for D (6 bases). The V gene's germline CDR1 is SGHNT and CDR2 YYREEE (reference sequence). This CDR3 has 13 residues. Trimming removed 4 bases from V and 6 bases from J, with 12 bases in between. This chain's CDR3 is CASSLPGADTQYF. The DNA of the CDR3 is TGTGCCAGCAGCCTTCCAGGGGCCGATACGCAGTATTTT.

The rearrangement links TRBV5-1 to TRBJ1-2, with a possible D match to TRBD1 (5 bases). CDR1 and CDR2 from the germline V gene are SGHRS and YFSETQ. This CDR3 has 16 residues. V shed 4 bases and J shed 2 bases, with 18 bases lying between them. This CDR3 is CASSGRADKGNYGYTF. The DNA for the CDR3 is TGCGCCAGCAGCGGGAGGGCGGACAAAGGCAACTATGGCTACACCTTC.

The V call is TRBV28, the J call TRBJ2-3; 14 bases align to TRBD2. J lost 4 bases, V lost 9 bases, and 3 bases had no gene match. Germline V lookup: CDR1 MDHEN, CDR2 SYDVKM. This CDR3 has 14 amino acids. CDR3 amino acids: CASRTSGGSDTQYF. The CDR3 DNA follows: TGTGCCAGTCGGACTAGCGGGGGGTCAGATACGCAGTATTTT.

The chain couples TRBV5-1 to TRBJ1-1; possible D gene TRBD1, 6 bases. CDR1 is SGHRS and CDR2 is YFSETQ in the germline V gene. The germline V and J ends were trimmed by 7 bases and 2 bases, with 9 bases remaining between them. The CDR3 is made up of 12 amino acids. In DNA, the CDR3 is TGCGCCAGCGGCAGGGGAAACACTGAAGCTTTCTTT. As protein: CASGRGNTEAFF.

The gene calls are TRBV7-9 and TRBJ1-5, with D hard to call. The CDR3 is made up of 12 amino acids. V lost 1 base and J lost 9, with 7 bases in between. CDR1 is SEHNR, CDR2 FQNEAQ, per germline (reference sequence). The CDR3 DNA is TGTGCCAGCAGCTTAGAGGCTGGGCCCCAGCATTTT. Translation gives CASSLEAGPQHF.

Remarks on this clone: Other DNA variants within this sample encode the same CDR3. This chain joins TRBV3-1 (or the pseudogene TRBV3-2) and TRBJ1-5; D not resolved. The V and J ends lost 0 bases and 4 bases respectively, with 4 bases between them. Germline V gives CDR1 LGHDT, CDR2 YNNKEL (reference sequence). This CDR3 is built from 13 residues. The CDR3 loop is CASSQEGNQPQHF. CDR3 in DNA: TGTGCCAGCAGCCAAGAAGGGAATCAGCCCCAGCATTTT.

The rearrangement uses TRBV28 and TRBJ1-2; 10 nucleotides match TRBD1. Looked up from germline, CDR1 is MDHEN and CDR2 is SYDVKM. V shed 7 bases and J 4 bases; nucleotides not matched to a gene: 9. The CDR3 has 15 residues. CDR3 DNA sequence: TGTGCCAGCACCCTCACCGGGACAGGGGCCTATGGCTACACCTTC. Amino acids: CASTLTGTGAYGYTF.

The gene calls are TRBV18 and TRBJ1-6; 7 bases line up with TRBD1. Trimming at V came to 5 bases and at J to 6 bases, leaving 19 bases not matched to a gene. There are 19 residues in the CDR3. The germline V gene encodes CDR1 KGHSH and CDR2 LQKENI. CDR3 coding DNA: TGTGCCAGCTCAGAACAGGGGTTTACCCGGCTGACGGCTAATTCACCCCTCCACTTT. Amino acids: CASSEQGFTRLTANSPLHF.

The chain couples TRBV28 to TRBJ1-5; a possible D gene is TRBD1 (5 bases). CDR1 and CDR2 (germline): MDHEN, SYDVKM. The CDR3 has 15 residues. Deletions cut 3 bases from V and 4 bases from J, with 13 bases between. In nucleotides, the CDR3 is TGTGCCAGCAGTTTGGGGGGGTCAGCAAATCAGCCCCAGCATTTT. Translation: CASSLGGSANQPQHF.

CDR3 amino acids: CSVFPGTGRDGHYEQYF. The CDR3 DNA reads as TGCAGCGTTTTCCCCGGGACAGGGAGAGATGGGCACTACGAGCAGTACTTC. V is TRBV29-1 and J is TRBJ2-7, with 9 bases fitting TRBD1. The CDR3 has 17 residues. Trimming cost V 5 bases and J 3 bases; bases outside gene matches: 17. Germline-derived CDR1 and CDR2 are SQVTM and ANQGSEA.

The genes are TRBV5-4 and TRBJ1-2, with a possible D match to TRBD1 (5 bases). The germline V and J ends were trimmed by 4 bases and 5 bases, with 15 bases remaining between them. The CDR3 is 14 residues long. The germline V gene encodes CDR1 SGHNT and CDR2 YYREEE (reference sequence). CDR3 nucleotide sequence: TGTGCCAGCAGCCCTCCCGACAGACTATATGGCTACACCTTC. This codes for CASSPPDRLYGYTF.